This record covers a single TCR beta chain. No antigen is known for it. With autoimmune disease history or systemic immunosuppression, patients were excluded. This entry comes from a study of OX40 agonist ivuxolimab in advanced cancers. Study-wide background: Hepatocellular carcinoma, melanoma, renal cell or head and neck cancer occurred in dose-escalation patients.

Study observations and caveats: In the expanded peripheral T cells, antigen specificity was never determined.

Sequenced by immunoSEQ multiplex PCR; TCRdb stores in-frame clones only, minus some. The sample holds under 50,000 clones, around 92% seen once. This receptor was identified in an adult with an advanced solid tumor such as melanoma, head and neck, liver or kidney cancer. Specimen: CD4+ or CD8+ T cells sorted from blood, collected in a trial of the OX40 agonist ivuxolimab.

This CDR3 reads CASSSLTGLNTEAFF. The DNA of the CDR3 is TGTGCCAGCAGTTCCCTTACAGGGTTGAACACTGAAGCTTTCTTT. The J gene is TRBJ1-1, the V gene TRBV6-5; D is perhaps TRBD1 (6 bases). V was pared by 4 bases and J by 0 bases, with 12 bases between. The CDR3 is 15 amino acids. CDR1 MNHEY and CDR2 SVGAGI come from the germline V gene.